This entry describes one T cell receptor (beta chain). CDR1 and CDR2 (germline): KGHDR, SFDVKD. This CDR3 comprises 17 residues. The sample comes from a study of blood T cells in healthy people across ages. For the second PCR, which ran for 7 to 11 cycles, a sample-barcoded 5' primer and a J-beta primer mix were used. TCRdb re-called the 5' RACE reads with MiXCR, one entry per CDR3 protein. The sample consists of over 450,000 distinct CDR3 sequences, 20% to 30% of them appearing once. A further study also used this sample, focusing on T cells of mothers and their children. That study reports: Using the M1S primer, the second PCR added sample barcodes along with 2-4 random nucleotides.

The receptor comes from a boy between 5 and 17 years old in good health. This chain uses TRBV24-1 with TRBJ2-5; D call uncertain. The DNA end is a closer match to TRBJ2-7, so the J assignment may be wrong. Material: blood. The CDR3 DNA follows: TGTGCCACCAGTGATCGGCGGATTAAGGACGTGGTCTACGAGCAGTACTTC. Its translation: CATSDRRIKDVVYEQYF.